Listed below are T cell receptor beta chains from one sample, sequenced in a study of T cells in pancreatic ductal adenocarcinoma. Assay: immunoSEQ multiplex PCR; the TCRdb copy retains only in-frame clones and omits some. The sample gives some 16,000 clones, about 88% of which show up once; 0.94% is in the top ten. Sequenced sample: PBMCs. Receptors originate from a human donor with pancreatic ductal adenocarcinoma. Each CDR3 is given with its conserved first and last residue. D genes are given only for firm matches. Clone sizes are given selectively: once, few, many, or a class where the clone is expanded.

j_gene	abundance	d_gene	v_gene	CDR3aa	CDR3nt
TRBJ2-7	few	TRBD1	TRBV14	CASSQVGTGGEQYF	TGTGCCAGCAGCCAAGTAGGGACAGGGGGCGAGCAGTACTTC
TRBJ1-3	few	-	TRBV14	CASSPGQLRSGNTIYF	TGTGCCAGCAGCCCCGGACAGTTACGCTCTGGAAACACCATATATTTT
TRBJ1-6	-	-	TRBV5-8	CASSLQGGLRNSPLHF	TGTGCCAGCAGCCTTCAGGGAGGGCTGCGTAATTCACCCCTCCACTTT
TRBJ1-3	-	TRBD1	TRBV5-1	CASSLLGQGDGNTIYF	TGCGCCAGCAGCTTGTTGGGACAGGGGGATGGAAACACCATATATTTT
TRBJ2-1	-	-	TRBV28	CASSLWASLSSYNEQFF	TGTGCCAGCAGTTTATGGGCTAGTCTGAGCTCCTACAATGAGCAGTTCTTC
TRBJ2-5	few	TRBD1	TRBV11-3	CASSFRDRAAETQYF	TGTGCCAGCAGCTTCAGAGACAGGGCAGCAGAGACCCAGTACTTC
TRBJ1-3	-	-	TRBV2	CASSEVTDPSGNTIYF	TGTGCCAGCAGTGAAGTGACAGACCCCTCTGGAAACACCATATATTTT
TRBJ2-7	-	TRBD1	TRBV4-3	CASSHRDRPYEQYF	TGCGCCAGCAGCCATCGGGACAGGCCCTACGAGCAGTACTTC
TRBJ1-5	-	-	TRBV12-5	CASGLGSGNQPQHF	TGTGCTAGTGGTTTGGGGTCAGGCAATCAGCCCCAGCATTTT
TRBJ1-5	-	-	TRBV29-1	CSVILSSNQPQHF	TGCAGCGTGATCTTGAGTAGCAATCAGCCCCAGCATTTT
TRBJ2-7	-	-	TRBV19	CASRRGGDSYEQYF	TGTGCCAGTAGAAGGGGCGGGGACTCCTACGAGCAGTACTTC
TRBJ2-7	-	TRBD1	TRBV28	CASRNPGQFYEQYF	TGTGCCAGCAGAAACCCGGGACAGTTCTACGAGCAGTACTTC
TRBJ1-5	-	TRBD1	TRBV6-1	CASRVTGYTSQPQHF	TGTGCCAGCAGAGTGACAGGGTACACCAGCCAGCCCCAGCATTTT
TRBJ2-5	-	-	TRBV5-6	CASTPLGEYQETQYF	TGTGCCAGCACCCCCCTTGGGGAGTACCAAGAGACCCAGTACTTC
TRBJ2-7	-	-	TRBV15	CATSRESFGGQYF	TGTGCCACCAGCAGAGAAAGTTTTGGAGGGCAGTACTTC
TRBJ1-1	-	-	TRBV11-2	CASSQGTVEAFF	TGTGCCAGCAGCCAAGGGACTGTTGAAGCTTTCTTT